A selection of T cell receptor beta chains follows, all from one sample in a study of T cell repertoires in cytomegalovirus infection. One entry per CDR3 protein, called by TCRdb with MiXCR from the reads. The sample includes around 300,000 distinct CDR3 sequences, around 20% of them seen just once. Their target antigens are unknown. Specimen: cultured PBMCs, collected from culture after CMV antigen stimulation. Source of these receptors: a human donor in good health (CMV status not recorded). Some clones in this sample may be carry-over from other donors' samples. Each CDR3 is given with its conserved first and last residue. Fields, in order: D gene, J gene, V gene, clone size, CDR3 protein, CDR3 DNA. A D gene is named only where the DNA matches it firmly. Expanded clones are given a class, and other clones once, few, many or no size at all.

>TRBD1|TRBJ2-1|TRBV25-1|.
CASSGQGAGKFF
TGTGCCAGCAGCGGACAGGGGGCTGGTAAGTTCTTC
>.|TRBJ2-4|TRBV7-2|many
CASSLAEKKTPAHF
TGTGCCAGCAGCTTAGCGGAAAAGAAGACCCCTGCGCACTTC
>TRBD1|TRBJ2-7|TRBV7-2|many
CASSPRDRATYEQYF
TGTGCCAGCAGCCCCAGGGACAGGGCTACCTACGAGCAGTACTTC
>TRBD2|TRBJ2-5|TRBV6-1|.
CASNDLAGGVETQYF
TGTGCCAGCAACGACCTAGCGGGGGGGGTGGAGACCCAGTACTTC
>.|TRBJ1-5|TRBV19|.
CASSWRGGQPQHF
TGTGCCAGTAGTTGGAGGGGAGGCCAGCCCCAGCATTTT
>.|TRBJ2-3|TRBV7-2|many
CASRRTGQVDTQYF
TGTGCCAGCCGGAGGACGGGACAAGTAGATACGCAGTATTTT
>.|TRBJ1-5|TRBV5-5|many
CASSPYYYSNQPQHF
TGTGCCAGCAGCCCCTATTACTATAGCAATCAGCCCCAGCATTTT
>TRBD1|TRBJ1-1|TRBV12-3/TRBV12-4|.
CASSLLGQVTEAFF
TGTGCCAGCAGTTTGCTAGGACAGGTCACTGAAGCTTTCTTT
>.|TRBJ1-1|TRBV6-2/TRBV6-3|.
CASRQGTLSTEAFF
TGTGCCAGCAGGCAGGGGACCCTTTCCACTGAAGCTTTCTTT
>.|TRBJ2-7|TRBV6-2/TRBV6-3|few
CASSTPIERSYEQYF
TGTGCCAGCAGTACACCCATAGAGAGAAGCTACGAGCAGTACTTC
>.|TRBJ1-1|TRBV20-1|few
CSASRGKETEAFF
TGCAGTGCTAGCCGTGGAAAAGAAACTGAAGCTTTCTTT